Sequencing of this T cell receptor beta chain was carried out in a study of cytomegalovirus exposure and HLA in healthy donors. Across the whole study: Within the Caucasian-associated ancestry cluster were 81% of the approximately 400 genotyped donors.

The primer mix had 60 Vbeta and 13 Jbeta primers. Profiled with immunoSEQ multiplex PCR; TCRdb holds only in-frame clones, not every one. The table has around 180,000 clones, over 75% seen once. Of note for this clone: Its target is unknown.

V lost 1 base, J lost 2 bases, and 9 bases lay in between. The CDR3 is 16 amino acids. Germline values: CDR1 MNHNY, CDR2 SVGAGI (reference sequence). General study points: Association of 16,951 TCR beta sequences with HLA alleles was found at 0.05 false discovery rate in a later analysis. The study dropped some indistinguishable V segments, TRBV6-2 and TRBV6-3 among them. Earlier results showed most TCR beta V segments being productive about 87% or about 30% of the time.

The receptor was derived from a woman in her forties or fifties in good health and CMV-seronegative. The sample consisted of PBMCs. This rearrangement joins TRBV6-6 to TRBJ1-6, with D perhaps matching TRBD1 (5 bases). DNA for the CDR3: TGTGCCAGCAGTTACTTACAGGAGACCTATAATTCACCCCTCCACTTT. Its protein product is CASSYLQETYNSPLHF.